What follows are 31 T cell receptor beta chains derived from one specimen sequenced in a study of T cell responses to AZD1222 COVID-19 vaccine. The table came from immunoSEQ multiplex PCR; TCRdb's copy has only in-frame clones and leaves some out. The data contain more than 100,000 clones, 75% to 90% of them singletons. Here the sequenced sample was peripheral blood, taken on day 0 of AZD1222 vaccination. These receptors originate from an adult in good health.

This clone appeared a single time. The CDR3 here is CASSKHGAYEQYF. The DNA of the CDR3 is TGTGCCAGCAGTAAGCACGGGGCTTACGAGCAGTACTTC. This chain uses TRBV27 with TRBJ2-7; D tentatively fits TRBD1 or TRBD2 (5 bases each). The CDR3 loop spans 13 amino acids. Germline V lookup: CDR1 MNHEY, CDR2 SMNVEV (reference sequence). V lost 5 bases, J lost 4 bases, and 12 bases lay in between.

CDR3 nucleotides: TGTGCCTGGAGTGACCAATCCAGGGGGCATGGAAACACCATATATTTT. Encoded protein: CAWSDQSRGHGNTIYF. The chain has TRBV30 and TRBJ1-3; TRBD1 matches 8 bases. Germline lookup yields CDR1 GTSNPN and CDR2 SVGIG (reference sequence). The CDR3 extends over 16 amino acids. After removal of 1 base from V and 3 bases from J, the junction contained 8 bases not matched to a gene.

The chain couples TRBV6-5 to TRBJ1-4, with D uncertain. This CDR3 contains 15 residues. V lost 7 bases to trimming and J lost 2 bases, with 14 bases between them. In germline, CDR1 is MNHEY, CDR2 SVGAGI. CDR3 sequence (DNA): TGTGCCAGCATGGACCCGGGAACTACTAATGAAAAACTGTTTTTT. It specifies CASMDPGTTNEKLFF.

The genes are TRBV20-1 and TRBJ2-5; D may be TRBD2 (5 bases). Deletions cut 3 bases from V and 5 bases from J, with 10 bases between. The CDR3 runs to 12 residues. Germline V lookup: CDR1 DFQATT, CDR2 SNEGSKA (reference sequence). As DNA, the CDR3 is TGCAGTGCTAGTAGAGGGTTGGAGACCCAGTACTTC. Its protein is CSASRGLETQYF.

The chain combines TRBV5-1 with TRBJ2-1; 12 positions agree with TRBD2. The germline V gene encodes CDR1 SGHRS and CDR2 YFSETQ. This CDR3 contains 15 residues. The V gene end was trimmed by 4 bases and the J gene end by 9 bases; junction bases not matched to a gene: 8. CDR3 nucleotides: TGCGCCAGCAGCGCGACTAGCGGGAGCTCGGGTGAGCAGTTCTTC. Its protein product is CASSATSGSSGEQFF.

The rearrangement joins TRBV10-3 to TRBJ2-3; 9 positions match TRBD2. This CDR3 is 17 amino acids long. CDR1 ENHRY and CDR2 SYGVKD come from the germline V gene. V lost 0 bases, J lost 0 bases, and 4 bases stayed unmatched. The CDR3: CAISESRLAVSTDTQYF. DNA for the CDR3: TGTGCCATCAGTGAGTCTCGACTAGCGGTTAGCACAGATACGCAGTATTTT.

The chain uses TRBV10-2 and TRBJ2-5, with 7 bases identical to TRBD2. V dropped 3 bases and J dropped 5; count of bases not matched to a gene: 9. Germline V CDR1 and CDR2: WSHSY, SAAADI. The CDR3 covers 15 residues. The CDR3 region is CASSEWGGLGETQYF. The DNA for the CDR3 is TGCGCCAGCAGTGAATGGGGGGGTCTGGGTGAGACCCAGTACTTC.

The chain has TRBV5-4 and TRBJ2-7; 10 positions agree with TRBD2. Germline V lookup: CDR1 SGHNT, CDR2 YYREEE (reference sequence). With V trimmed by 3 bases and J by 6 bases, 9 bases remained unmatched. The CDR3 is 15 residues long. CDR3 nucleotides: TGTGCCAGCAGCTCGGTGGGACTAGCGTCGGGCGAGCAGTACTTC. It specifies CASSSVGLASGEQYF.

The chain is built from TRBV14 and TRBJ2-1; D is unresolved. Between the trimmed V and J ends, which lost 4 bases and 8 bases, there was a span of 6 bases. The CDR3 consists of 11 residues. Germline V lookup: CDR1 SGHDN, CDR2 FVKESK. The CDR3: CASSPGYEQFF. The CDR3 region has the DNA TGTGCCAGCAGCCCAGGCTATGAGCAGTTCTTC.

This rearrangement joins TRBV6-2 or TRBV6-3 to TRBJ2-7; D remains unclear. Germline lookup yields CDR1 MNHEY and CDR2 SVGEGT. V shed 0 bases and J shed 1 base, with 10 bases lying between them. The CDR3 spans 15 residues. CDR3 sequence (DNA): TGTGCCAGCAGTTACTCGAGACTCAGTTCCTACGAGCAGTACTTC. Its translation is CASSYSRLSSYEQYF.

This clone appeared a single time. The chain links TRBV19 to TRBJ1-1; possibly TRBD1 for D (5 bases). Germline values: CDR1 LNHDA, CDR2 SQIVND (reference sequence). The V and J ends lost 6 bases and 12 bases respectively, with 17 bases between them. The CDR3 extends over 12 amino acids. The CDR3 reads CASRGVEGQTFF. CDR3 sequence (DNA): TGTGCCAGTAGAGGGGTCGAGGGGCAAACTTTCTTT.

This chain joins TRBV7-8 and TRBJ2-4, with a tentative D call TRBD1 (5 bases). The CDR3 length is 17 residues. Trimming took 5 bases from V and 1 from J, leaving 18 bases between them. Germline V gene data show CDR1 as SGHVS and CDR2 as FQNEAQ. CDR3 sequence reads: CASSPITPSGAKNIQYF. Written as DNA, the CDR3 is TGTGCCAGCAGCCCTATTACTCCCTCAGGGGCCAAAAACATTCAGTACTTC.

The DNA of the CDR3 is TGCGCCAGCAGCTTGGCCTCAGTGGTTACAGATACGCAGTATTTT. It is translated as CASSLASVVTDTQYF. The chain joins TRBV5-1 to TRBJ2-3; D unresolved. Trimming removed 0 bases at V and 3 bases at J, with 11 bases between. CDR3 size: 15 residues. Germline V gene sequence: CDR1 SGHRS, CDR2 YFSETQ.

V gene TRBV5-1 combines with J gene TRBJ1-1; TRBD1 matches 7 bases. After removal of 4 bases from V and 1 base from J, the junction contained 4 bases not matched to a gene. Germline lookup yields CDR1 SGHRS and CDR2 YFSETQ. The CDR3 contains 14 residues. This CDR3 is CASSRDRWNTEAFF. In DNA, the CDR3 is TGCGCCAGCAGCAGGGACAGATGGAACACTGAAGCTTTCTTT.

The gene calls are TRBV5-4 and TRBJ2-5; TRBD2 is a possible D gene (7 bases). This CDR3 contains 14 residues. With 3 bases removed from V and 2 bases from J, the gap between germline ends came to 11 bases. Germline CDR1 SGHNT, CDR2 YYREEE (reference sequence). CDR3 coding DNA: TGTGCCAGCAGCTGGGGGGGGCAGCAAGAGACCCAGTACTTC. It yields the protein CASSWGGQQETQYF.

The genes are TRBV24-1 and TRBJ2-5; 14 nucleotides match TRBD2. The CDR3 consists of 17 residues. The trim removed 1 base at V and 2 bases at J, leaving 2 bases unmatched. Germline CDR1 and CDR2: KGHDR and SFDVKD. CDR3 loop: CATSDFGLAGGQETQYF. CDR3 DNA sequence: TGTGCCACCAGTGATTTTGGACTAGCGGGAGGTCAAGAGACCCAGTACTTC.

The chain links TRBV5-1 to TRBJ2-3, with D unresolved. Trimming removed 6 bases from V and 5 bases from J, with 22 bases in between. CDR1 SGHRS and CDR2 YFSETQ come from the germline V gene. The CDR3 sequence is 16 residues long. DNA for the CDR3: TGCGCCAGCATCTTTGGGCCCCCTATCGGGCTAGATACGCAGTATTTT. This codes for CASIFGPPIGLDTQYF. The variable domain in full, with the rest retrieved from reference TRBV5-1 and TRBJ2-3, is KAGVTQTPRYLIKTRGQQVTLSCSPISGHRSVSWYQQTPGQGLQFLFEYFSETQRNKGNFPGRFSGRQFSNSRSEMNVSTLELGDSALYLCASIFGPPIGLDTQYFGPGTRLTVL.

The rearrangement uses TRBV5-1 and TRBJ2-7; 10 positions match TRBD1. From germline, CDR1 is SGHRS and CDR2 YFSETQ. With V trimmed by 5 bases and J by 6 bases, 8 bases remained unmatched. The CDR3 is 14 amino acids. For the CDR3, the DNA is TGCGCCAGCAGTTCCGGGACAGGGGTCCTCGAGCAGTACTTC. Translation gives CASSSGTGVLEQYF.

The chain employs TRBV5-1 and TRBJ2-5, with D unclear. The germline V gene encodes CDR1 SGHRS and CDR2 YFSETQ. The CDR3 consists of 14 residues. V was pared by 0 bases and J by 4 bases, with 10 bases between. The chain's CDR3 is CASSLVQLRETQYF. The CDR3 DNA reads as TGCGCCAGCAGCTTGGTACAATTAAGAGAGACCCAGTACTTC.

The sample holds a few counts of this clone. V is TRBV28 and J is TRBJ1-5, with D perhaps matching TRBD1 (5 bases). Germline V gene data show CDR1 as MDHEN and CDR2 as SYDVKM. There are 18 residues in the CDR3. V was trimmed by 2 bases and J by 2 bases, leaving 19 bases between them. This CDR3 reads CASSLPGRGGLGNQPQHF. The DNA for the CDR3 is TGTGCCAGCAGTTTACCAGGGAGAGGAGGTTTAGGCAATCAGCCCCAGCATTTT.

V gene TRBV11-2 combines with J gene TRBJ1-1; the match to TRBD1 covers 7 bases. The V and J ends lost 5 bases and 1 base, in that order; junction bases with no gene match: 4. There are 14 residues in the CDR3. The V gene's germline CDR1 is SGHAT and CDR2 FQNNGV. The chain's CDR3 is CASSQGGRNTEAFF. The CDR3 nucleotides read TGTGCCAGCAGCCAGGGGGGCAGGAACACTGAAGCTTTCTTT. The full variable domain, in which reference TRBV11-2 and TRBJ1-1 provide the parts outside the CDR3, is EAGVAQSPRYKIIEKRQSVAFWCNPISGHATLYWYQQILGQGPKLLIQFQNNGVVDDSQLPKDRFSAERLKGVDSTLKIQPAKLEDSAVYLCASSQGGRNTEAFFGQGTRLTVV.

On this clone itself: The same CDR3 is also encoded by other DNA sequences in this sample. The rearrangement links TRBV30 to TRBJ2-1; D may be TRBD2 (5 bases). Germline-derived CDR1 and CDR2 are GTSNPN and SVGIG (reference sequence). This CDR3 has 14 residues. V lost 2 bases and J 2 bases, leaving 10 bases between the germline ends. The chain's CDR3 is CAWSLSETYNEQFF. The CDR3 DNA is TGTGCCTGGAGTCTTAGCGAAACCTACAATGAGCAGTTCTTC.

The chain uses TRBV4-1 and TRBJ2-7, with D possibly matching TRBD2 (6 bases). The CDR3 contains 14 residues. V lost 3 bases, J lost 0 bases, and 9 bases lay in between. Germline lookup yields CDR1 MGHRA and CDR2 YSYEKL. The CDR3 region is CASSQGLLSYEQYF. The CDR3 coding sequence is TGCGCCAGCAGCCAGGGACTCCTCTCCTACGAGCAGTACTTC.

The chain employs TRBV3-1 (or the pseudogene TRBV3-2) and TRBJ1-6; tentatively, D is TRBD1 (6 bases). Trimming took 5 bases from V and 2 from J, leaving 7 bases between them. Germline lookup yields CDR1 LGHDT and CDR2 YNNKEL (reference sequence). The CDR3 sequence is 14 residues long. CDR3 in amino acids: CASSEGAYNSPLHF. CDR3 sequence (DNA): TGTGCCAGCAGCGAGGGGGCCTATAATTCACCCCTCCACTTT.

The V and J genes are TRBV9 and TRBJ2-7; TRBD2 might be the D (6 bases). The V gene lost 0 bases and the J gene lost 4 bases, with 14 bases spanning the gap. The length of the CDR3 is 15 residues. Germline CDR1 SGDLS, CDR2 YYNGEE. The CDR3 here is CASSVGLASKYEQYF. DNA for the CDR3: TGTGCCAGCAGCGTAGGGCTAGCGAGTAAGTACGAGCAGTACTTC.

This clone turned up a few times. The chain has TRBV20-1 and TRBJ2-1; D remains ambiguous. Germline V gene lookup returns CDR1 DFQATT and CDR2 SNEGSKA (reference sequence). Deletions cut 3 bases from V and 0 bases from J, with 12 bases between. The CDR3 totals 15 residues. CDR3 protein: CSASPTQLSYNEQFF. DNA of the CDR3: TGCAGTGCTAGTCCCACACAACTCTCCTACAATGAGCAGTTCTTC.

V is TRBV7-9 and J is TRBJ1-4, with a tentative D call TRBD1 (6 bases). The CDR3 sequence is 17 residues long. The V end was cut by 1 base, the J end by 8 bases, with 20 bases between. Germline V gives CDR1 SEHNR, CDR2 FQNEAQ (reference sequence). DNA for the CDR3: TGTGCCAGCAGCTTAGAAGACAGGCCGCCAGGTCAGGAAAAACTGTTTTTT. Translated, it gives CASSLEDRPPGQEKLFF.

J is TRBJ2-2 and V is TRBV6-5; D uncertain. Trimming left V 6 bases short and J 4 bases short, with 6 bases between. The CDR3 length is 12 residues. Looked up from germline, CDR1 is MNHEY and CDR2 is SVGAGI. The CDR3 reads CASSGSTGELFF. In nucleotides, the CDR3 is TGTGCCAGCAGCGGATCCACCGGGGAGCTGTTTTTT.

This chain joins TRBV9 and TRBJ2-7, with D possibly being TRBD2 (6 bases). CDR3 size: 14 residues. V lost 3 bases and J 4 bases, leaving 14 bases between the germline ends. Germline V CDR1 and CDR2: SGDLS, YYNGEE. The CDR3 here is CASSAGTPGYEQYF. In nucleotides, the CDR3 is TGTGCCAGCAGCGCCGGGACTCCGGGGTACGAGCAGTACTTC.

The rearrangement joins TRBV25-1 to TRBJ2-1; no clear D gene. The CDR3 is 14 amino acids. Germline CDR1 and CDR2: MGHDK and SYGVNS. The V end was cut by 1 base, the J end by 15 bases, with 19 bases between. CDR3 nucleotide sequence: TGTGCCAGCAGTGAATCGGTGGGTAGGGCGGTGTGGTTCTTC. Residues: CASSESVGRAVWFF.

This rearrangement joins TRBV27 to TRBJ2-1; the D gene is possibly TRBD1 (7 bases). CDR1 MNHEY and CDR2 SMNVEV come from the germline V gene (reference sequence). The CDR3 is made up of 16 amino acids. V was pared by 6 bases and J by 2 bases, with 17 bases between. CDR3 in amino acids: CASRYRGGLTYNEQFF. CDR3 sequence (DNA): TGTGCCAGCAGGTACAGGGGAGGATTGACCTACAATGAGCAGTTCTTC.